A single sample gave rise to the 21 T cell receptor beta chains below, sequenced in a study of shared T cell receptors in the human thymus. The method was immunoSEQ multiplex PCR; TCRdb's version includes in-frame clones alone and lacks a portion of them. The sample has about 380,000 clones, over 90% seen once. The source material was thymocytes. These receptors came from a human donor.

CDR3 in amino acids: CASSVGGFDEQFF. The DNA for the CDR3 is TGTGCCAGCAGCGTGGGGGGGTTCGATGAGCAGTTCTTC. The V and J genes are TRBV5-4 and TRBJ2-1, with 7 bases fitting TRBD2. The CDR3 runs 13 residues. Germline CDR1 is SGHNT and CDR2 is YYREEE (reference sequence). Trimming cost V 4 bases and J 8 bases; bases outside gene matches: 6.

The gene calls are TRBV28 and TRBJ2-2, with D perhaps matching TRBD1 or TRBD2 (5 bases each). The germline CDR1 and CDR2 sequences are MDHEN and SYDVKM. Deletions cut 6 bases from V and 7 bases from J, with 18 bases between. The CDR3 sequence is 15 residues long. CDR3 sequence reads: CASSHHGAPDGELFF. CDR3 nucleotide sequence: TGTGCCAGCAGCCACCACGGGGCGCCTGACGGGGAGCTGTTTTTT.

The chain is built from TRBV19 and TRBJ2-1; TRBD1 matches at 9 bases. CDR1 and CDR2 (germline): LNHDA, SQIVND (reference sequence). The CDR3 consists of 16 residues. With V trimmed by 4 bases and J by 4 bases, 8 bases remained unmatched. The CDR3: CASSTPGTGRYNEQFF. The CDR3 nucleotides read TGTGCCAGTAGTACCCCCGGGACAGGGAGATACAATGAGCAGTTCTTC.

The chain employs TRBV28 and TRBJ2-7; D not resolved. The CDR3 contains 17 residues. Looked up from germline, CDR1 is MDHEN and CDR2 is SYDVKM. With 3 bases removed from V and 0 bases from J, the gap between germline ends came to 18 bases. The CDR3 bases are TGTGCCAGCAGTTTCAGGCCCGGCCCGAGACACTCCTACGAGCAGTACTTC. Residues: CASSFRPGPRHSYEQYF.

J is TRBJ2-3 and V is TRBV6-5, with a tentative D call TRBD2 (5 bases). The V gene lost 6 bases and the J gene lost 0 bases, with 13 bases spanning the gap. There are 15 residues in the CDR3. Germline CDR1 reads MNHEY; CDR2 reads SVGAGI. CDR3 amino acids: CASSERDTSTDTQYF. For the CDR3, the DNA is TGTGCCAGCAGCGAGAGGGATACTAGCACAGATACGCAGTATTTT.

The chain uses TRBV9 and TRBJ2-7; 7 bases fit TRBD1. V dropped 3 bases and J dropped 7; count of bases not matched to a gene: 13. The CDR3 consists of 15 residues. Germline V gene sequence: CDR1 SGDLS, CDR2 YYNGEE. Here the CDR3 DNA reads TGTGCCAGCAGCGCCGACAGGGCCCCGGAGTATGAGCAGTACTTC. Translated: CASSADRAPEYEQYF.

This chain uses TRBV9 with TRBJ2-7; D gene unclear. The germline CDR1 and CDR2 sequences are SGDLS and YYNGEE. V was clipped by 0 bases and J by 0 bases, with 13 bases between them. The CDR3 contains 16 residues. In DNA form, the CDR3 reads TGTGCCAGCAGCGTAGGGATCGGGCAGGACTCCTACGAGCAGTACTTC. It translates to CASSVGIGQDSYEQYF.

In nucleotides, the CDR3 is TGTGCCAGCAGCTTAGAGGGTGTCCCAGGGAACGGTGATCAGCCCCAGCATTTT. It yields the protein CASSLEGVPGNGDQPQHF. The rearrangement joins TRBV7-2 to TRBJ1-5, with a possible D match to TRBD1 (5 bases). Trimming cost V 1 base and J 5 bases, with 21 bases left between them. This CDR3 region has 18 residues. Germline V gene sequence: CDR1 SGHTA, CDR2 FQGNSA.

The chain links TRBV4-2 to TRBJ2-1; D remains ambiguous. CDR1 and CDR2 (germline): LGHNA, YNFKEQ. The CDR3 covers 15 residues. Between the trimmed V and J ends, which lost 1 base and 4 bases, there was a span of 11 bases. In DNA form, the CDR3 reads TGTGCCAGCAGCCAAGCCTTAGAGAGGTACAATGAGCAGTTCTTC. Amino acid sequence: CASSQALERYNEQFF.

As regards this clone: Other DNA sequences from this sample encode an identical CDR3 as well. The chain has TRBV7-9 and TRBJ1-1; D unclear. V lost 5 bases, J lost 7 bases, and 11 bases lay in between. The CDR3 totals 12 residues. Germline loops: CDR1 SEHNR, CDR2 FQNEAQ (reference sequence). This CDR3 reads CASSPGAGEAFF. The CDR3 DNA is TGTGCCAGCAGCCCTGGAGCGGGTGAAGCTTTCTTT.

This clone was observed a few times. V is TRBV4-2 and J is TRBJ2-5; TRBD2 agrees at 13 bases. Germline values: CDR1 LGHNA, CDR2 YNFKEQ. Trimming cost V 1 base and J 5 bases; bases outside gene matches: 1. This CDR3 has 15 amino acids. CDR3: CASSQGTSGSETQYF. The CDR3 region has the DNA TGTGCCAGCAGCCAAGGGACTAGCGGGAGTGAGACCCAGTACTTC.

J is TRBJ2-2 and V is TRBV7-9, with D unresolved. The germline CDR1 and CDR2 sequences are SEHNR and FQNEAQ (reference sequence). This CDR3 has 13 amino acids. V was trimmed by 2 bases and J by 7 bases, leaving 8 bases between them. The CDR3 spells CASSLSRDGELFF. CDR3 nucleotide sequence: TGTGCCAGCAGCTTAAGTAGGGACGGGGAGCTGTTTTTT. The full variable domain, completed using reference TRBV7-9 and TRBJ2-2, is DTGVSQNPRHKITKRGQNVTFRCDPISEHNRLYWYRQTLGQGPEFLTYFQNEAQLEKSRLLSDRFSAERPKGSFSTLEIQRTEQGDSAMYLCASSLSRDGELFFGEGSRLTVL.

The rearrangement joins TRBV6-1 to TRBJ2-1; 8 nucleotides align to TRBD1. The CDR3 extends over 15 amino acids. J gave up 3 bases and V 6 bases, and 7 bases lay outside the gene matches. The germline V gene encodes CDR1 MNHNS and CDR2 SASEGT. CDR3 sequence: CASRVGQGLYNEQFF. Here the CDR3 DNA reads TGTGCCAGCAGGGTAGGACAGGGCCTCTACAATGAGCAGTTCTTC.

CDR3 nucleotides: TGCGCCAGCAGCTTGGCCTCACACAGGGTAGGCGAGCAGTACTTC. Translation: CASSLASHRVGEQYF. V and J are TRBV5-1 and TRBJ2-7; possible D gene TRBD1, 6 bases. The CDR3 is made up of 15 amino acids. V lost 0 bases to trimming and J lost 6 bases, with 16 bases between them. Germline V gene sequence: CDR1 SGHRS, CDR2 YFSETQ.

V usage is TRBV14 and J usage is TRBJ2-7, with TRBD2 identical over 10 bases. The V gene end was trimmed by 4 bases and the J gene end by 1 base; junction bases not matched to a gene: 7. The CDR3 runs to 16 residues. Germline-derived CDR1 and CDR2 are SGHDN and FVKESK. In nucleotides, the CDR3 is TGTGCCAGCAGCCCGCCCGCTAGCGGGAGTTCCTACGAGCAGTACTTC. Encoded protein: CASSPPASGSSYEQYF.

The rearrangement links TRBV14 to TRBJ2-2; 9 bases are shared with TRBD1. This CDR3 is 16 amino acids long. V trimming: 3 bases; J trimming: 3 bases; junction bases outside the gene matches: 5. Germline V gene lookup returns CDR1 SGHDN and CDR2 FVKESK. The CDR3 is CASSQNRGPDTGELFF. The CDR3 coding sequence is TGTGCCAGCAGCCAGAACAGGGGGCCGGACACCGGGGAGCTGTTTTTT. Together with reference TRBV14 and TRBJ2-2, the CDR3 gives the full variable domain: EAGVTQFPSHSVIEKGQTVTLRCDPISGHDNLYWYRRVMGKEIKFLLHFVKESKQDESGMPNNRFLAERTGGTYSTLKVQPAELEDSGVYFCASSQNRGPDTGELFFGEGSRLTVL.

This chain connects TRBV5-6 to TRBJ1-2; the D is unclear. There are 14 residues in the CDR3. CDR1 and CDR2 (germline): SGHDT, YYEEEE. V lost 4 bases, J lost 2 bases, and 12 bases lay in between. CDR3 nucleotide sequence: TGTGCCAGCAGCATTCCGGGCGGGAACTATGGCTACACCTTC. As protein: CASSIPGGNYGYTF.

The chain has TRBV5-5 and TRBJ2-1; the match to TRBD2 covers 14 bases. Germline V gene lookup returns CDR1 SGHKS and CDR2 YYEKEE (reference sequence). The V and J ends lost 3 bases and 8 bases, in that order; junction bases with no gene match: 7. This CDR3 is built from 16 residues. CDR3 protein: CASSSGLAGEAYEQFF. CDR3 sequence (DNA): TGTGCCAGCAGCTCGGGACTAGCGGGAGAGGCGTATGAGCAGTTCTTC. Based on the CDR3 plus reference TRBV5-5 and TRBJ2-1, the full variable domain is DAGVTQSPTHLIKTRGQQVTLRCSPISGHKSVSWYQQVLGQGPQFIFQYYEKEERGRGNFPDRFSARQFPNYSSELNVNALLLGDSALYLCASSSGLAGEAYEQFFGPGTRLTVL.

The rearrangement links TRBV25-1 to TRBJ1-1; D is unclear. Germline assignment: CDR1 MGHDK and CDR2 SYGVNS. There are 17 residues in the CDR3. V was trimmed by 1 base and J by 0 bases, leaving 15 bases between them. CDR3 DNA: TGTGCCAGCAGTGAATTGGGGAGTGATCCGGTGAACACTGAAGCTTTCTTT. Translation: CASSELGSDPVNTEAFF.

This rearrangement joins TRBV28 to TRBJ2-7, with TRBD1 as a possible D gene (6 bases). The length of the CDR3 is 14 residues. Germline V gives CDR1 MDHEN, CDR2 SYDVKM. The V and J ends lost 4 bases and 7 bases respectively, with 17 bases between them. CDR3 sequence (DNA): TGTGCCAGCAGTTCCCGCAGGGGCCCTACGGAGCAGTACTTC. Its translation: CASSSRRGPTEQYF. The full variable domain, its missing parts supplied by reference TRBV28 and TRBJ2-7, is DVKVTQSSRYLVKRTGEKVFLECVQDMDHENMFWYRQDPGLGLRLIYFSYDVKMKEKGDIPEGYSVSREKKERFSLILESASTNQTSMYLCASSSRRGPTEQYFGPGTRLTVT.

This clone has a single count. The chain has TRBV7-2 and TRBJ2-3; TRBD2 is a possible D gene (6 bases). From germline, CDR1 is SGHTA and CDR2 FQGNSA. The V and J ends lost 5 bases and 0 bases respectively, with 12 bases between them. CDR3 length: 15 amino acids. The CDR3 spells CASSRVGGSTDTQYF. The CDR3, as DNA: TGTGCCAGCAGCAGGGTCGGGGGTAGCACAGATACGCAGTATTTT.